This TCR beta chain was retrieved from a study of response to subunit inactivated influenza vaccine. Study-level results: The authors suggested that few new T cells are recruited per seasonal influenza vaccination.

Only a few counts were recorded for this clonotype. The antigen is unknown. Trimming removed 0 bases from V and 4 bases from J; junction bases left unmatched: 4. Germline values: CDR1 LGHNA, CDR2 YNFKEQ. CDR3 length equals 16 residues. TCRdb re-called the RT-PCR reads through MiXCR, storing one row per CDR3 protein. The sample yields fewer than 400,000 distinct CDR3 sequences, 21% seen once. V is TRBV4-2 and J is TRBJ1-2; TRBD1 matches at 11 bases. The sequences come from PBMCs from blood, collected around 22 months after vaccination. The sequence derives from a man between 50 and 69 years old who received an inactivated influenza vaccine. For the CDR3, the DNA is TGTGCCAGCAGCCAAGAGGACAGGGGGCGCCTCTATGGCTACACCTTC. Its translation is CASSQEDRGRLYGYTF.